The following is a T cell receptor beta chain sequence with its context. Its antigen is currently unknown. V shed 4 bases and J shed 4 bases, with 11 bases lying between them. Germline assignment: CDR1 SEHNR and CDR2 FQNEAQ (reference sequence). The CDR3 extends over 13 amino acids. Someone pulled total RNA out of unfractionated whole blood. Unique molecular identifiers were attached to individual cDNA molecules during library preparation. Authors' processing steps: The median was roughly 91,000 TCRs per sample, ranging roughly 20,000 to 690,600. TCRdb re-analysed the reads in MiXCR, keeping a single row per CDR3 protein. The V and J calls were determined by TCRdb, not by the authors. The table records about 120,000 distinct CDR3 sequences, around 8.5% of them present only once. This entry is derived from a study of human T cells and chemical hapten exposure. As for the study in general: Minor volume differences among pooled libraries chiefly drove per-sample TCR yield variation. Whole-study findings and limits: DPC sensitization did not alter TCRs above 1 in 1000 frequency.

Material: whole blood. The chain couples TRBV7-9 to TRBJ2-7, with D perhaps assigned TRBD1 or TRBD2 (6 bases each). The TCR originated in a human donor in good health. Some clones in this sample may be carry-over from other donors' samples. The CDR3 here is CASSYLGGYEQYF. The CDR3 DNA is TGTGCCAGCAGCTATCTAGGGGGGTACGAGCAGTACTTC.